One T cell receptor beta chain is described in this entry. The assay was immunoSEQ multiplex PCR, and TCRdb's table has in-frame clones only and misses some. The data contain around 260,000 clones, 75% to 90% of them singletons. These data originate in a study of blood T cell repertoires in COVID-19. Across the study: COVID-19 samples from acute and convalescent phases originated in the United States, Italy and Spain.

The CDR3 is 15 amino acids. The V gene end was trimmed by 5 bases and the J gene end by 4 bases; junction bases not matched to a gene: 8. Germline CDR1 is SNHLY and CDR2 is FYNNEI. The source is a woman in her thirties with active or convalescent COVID-19. Input material: peripheral blood. This rearrangement joins TRBV2 to TRBJ2-1; 7 bases are a match to TRBD2. Written as DNA, the CDR3 is TGTGCCAGCAGTAATGAGGGAGGGGAGTACAATGAGCAGTTCTTC. It codes for CASSNEGGEYNEQFF.